This T cell receptor (beta chain) was captured in a study of blood T cell repertoires in COVID-19 (TCRdb year 2020). For the study in its entirety: The collaborator samples originated in the United States, Italy and Spain and spanned the acute and convalescent phases of COVID-19. The prospective study material was composed of cDNA or gDNA derived from T cells, B-cell-depleted T cells, or PBMCs. The dataset comprised deeply sampled blood TCRbeta repertoires from subjects exposed to, actively infected with, or recovered from COVID-19. The repertoires were released in a freely available public database intended as a resource for research on the immune response to SARS-CoV-2. The samples were drawn from two sources: the first 160 participants of the ongoing ImmuneRACE study, and fewer than 1,500 subjects contributed by 6 global collaborators. A de-identified subject ID, COVID-19 status, age in years and sex were almost always included in the sample metadata. Where available, HLA class I and class II types were taken from metadata supplied by the sample provider and were not determined by assay-based typing.

The research as a whole found: How much clinical and demographic metadata was included differed by source and by participant, and the metadata was provided uncurated.

TCRbeta CDR3 regions were amplified from genomic DNA by means of the immunoSEQ Assay, a bias-controlled multiplex PCR. The authors' analysis ran thus. The number of nucleated cells in each sample was estimated from the amplification of reference gene primers within the assay. To quantify the absolute abundance of each unique TCRbeta CDR3 rearrangement, sequence reads were collapsed and filtered. For each sample, productive Simpson clonality was calculated as the square root of Simpson's diversity index over productive rearrangements. TCRdb took over this immuneACCESS table, retaining in-frame rearrangements with V and J assigned. Such tables are incomplete; in checked studies, under half of the missing clones stem from an unresolved V gene, and the remainder is unexplained. V and J calls and clone size follow that table, whereas D and trimming were derived from the DNA. A total of nearly 350,000 clones appear in this sample, more than 75% of them only once. Jointly, the top ten make up approximately 0.99% of the sample.

In the prospective study, participants were 18 to 89 years old, resided in around 25 geographic areas of the United States, and were enrolled through a virtual design. To assign participants to cohorts, the prospective study relied on clinical history that participants themselves reported in a screening survey and a study questionnaire. For ImmuneRACE Cohort 3, a participant was defined as recovered based on two consecutive negative NP/OP PCR tests, clearance by a healthcare professional, or resolution of symptoms. Mobile phlebotomists in the prospective study collected whole blood, serum and a nasopharyngeal or oropharyngeal swab from every participant. Over an approximately 2-month period, participants in the prospective study had the option of providing additional blood draws and questionnaires. Before DNA extraction, blood samples from the prospective study were shipped at room temperature or frozen.

A note on this clone: Its binding antigen is unknown. There are no base qualities to consult, and no much larger clone falls within one base.

Sequencing was done on a sample of PBMCs or T cells enriched from blood (not recorded which). The TCR was taken from a woman aged 30 to 39 who had recovered from COVID-19.

The nucleotides read TGTGCCAGCAGAGGCGAGGGGGCTAATGGCTACACCTTC. The encoded protein is CASRGEGANGYTF. The rearrangement joined TRBV6-5 to TRBJ1-2, with 7 bases in between that match TRBD1. The CDR3, from cysteine to phenylalanine, totals 13 residues. Just CDR3 DNA is preserved here, 39 bases in frame from base 1. V and J are trimmed by 6 bases and 6 bases, and the gene matches miss 7 bases of the junction. The germline V gene gives CDR1 as MNHEY and CDR2 as SVGAGI.